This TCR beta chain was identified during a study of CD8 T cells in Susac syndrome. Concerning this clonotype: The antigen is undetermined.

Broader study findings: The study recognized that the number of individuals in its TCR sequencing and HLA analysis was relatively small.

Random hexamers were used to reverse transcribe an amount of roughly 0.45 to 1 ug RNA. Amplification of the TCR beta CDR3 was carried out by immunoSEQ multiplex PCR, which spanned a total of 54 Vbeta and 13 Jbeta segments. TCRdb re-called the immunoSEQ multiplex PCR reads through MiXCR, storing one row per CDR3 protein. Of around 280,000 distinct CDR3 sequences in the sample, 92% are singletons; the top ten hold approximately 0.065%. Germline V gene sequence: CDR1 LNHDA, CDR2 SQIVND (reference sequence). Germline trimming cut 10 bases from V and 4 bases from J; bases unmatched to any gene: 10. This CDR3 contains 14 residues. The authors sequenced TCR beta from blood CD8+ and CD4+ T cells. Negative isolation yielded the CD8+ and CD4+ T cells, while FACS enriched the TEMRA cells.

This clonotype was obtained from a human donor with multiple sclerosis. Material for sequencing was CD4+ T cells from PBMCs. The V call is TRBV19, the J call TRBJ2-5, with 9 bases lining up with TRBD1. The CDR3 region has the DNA TGTGCCACCCAAGACAGGGGGAGGGGAGAGACCCAGTACTTC. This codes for CATQDRGRGETQYF. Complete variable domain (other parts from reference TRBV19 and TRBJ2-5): DGGITQSPKYLFRKEGQNVTLSCEQNLNHDAMYWYRQDPGQGLRLIYYSQIVNDFQKGDIAEGYSVSREKKESFPLTVTSAQKNPTAFYLCATQDRGRGETQYFGPGTRLLVL.